This is a list of T cell receptor beta chains from one sample in a study of shared T cell receptors in the human thymus. This table comes from immunoSEQ multiplex PCR, and its TCRdb copy is limited to in-frame clones, with some not included. The table includes hundreds of thousands of clones, around 82% detected once. This sample also belongs to another study, concerning human thymus T cells.

Input material: thymocytes. These receptors all come from a boy younger than two with a congenital heart defect. Each CDR3 is given with its conserved first and last residue. Each record gives: V gene, J gene, clone size, D gene, CDR3 protein, CDR3 DNA. The D gene is left open where the match is weak. Size tells how often a clone was seen (once, few, many) or the class of an expanded clone, and some rows leave it out.

V gene: TRBV28
J gene: TRBJ1-2
clone size: -
D gene: TRBD1
CDR3 protein: CASSSSDDREKNYGYTF
CDR3 DNA: TGTGCCAGCAGTTCATCGGACGACAGGGAGAAAAACTATGGCTACACCTTC

V gene: TRBV6-5
J gene: TRBJ2-5
clone size: few
D gene: TRBD1
CDR3 protein: CASSWDRVQETQYF
CDR3 DNA: TGTGCCAGCAGTTGGGACAGGGTCCAAGAGACCCAGTACTTC

V gene: TRBV4-1
J gene: TRBJ1-3
clone size: -
D gene: TRBD1
CDR3 protein: CASSQRQGNYSGNTIYF
CDR3 DNA: TGCGCCAGCAGCCAAAGACAGGGAAATTACTCTGGAAACACCATATATTTT

V gene: TRBV9
J gene: TRBJ1-1
clone size: once
D gene: TRBD1
CDR3 protein: CASSGWTGGDTEAFF
CDR3 DNA: TGTGCCAGCAGCGGCTGGACAGGCGGAGACACTGAAGCTTTCTTT

V gene: TRBV19
J gene: TRBJ1-2
clone size: -
D gene: -
CDR3 protein: CASSPPRTANYGYTF
CDR3 DNA: TGTGCCAGTAGTCCACCCCGGACAGCTAACTATGGCTACACCTTC

V gene: TRBV12-5
J gene: TRBJ2-2
clone size: -
D gene: TRBD2
CDR3 protein: CASGSQREEGTGELFF
CDR3 DNA: TGTGCTAGTGGCTCTCAGCGGGAGGAGGGCACCGGGGAGCTGTTTTTT

V gene: TRBV11-3
J gene: TRBJ2-7
clone size: once
D gene: TRBD2
CDR3 protein: CASSLEWTSSNEQYF
CDR3 DNA: TGTGCCAGCAGCTTAGAATGGACTAGTTCCAACGAGCAGTACTTC

V gene: TRBV5-4
J gene: TRBJ2-3
clone size: -
D gene: -
CDR3 protein: CASSRPDTQYF
CDR3 DNA: TGTGCCAGCAGTCGTCCAGATACGCAGTATTTT

V gene: TRBV2
J gene: TRBJ1-2
clone size: -
D gene: -
CDR3 protein: CASSDGISYGYTF
CDR3 DNA: TGTGCCAGCAGTGACGGGATAAGCTATGGCTACACCTTC

V gene: TRBV12-2
J gene: TRBJ1-2
clone size: -
D gene: -
CDR3 protein: CASRFATGDYGYTF
CDR3 DNA: TGTGCAAGTCGCTTCGCGACAGGAGACTATGGCTACACCTTC

V gene: TRBV5-4
J gene: TRBJ2-7
clone size: -
D gene: TRBD2
CDR3 protein: CASSWGLAGGDEQYF
CDR3 DNA: TGTGCCAGCAGCTGGGGACTAGCGGGTGGGGACGAGCAGTACTTC

V gene: TRBV11-2
J gene: TRBJ1-1
clone size: -
D gene: TRBD1
CDR3 protein: CASSQQGRDTEAFF
CDR3 DNA: TGTGCCAGCAGCCAACAGGGGAGAGATACTGAAGCTTTCTTT

V gene: TRBV5-8
J gene: TRBJ1-4
clone size: few
D gene: TRBD1
CDR3 protein: CASRQPPGTGYEKLFF
CDR3 DNA: TGTGCCAGCAGACAACCTCCCGGGACAGGTTATGAAAAACTGTTTTTT

V gene: TRBV10-3
J gene: TRBJ2-5
clone size: -
D gene: -
CDR3 protein: CAISDHRSQETQYF
CDR3 DNA: TGTGCCATCAGTGACCACAGGAGTCAAGAGACCCAGTACTTC

V gene: TRBV5-4
J gene: TRBJ2-7
clone size: -
D gene: -
CDR3 protein: CASSPSSYEQYF
CDR3 DNA: TGCGCCAGCAGCCCCAGCTCCTACGAGCAGTACTTC

V gene: TRBV23-1
J gene: TRBJ1-1
clone size: -
D gene: TRBD1
CDR3 protein: CASSPTGQATEAFF
CDR3 DNA: TGCGCCAGCAGTCCCACGGGACAGGCGACGGAAGCTTTCTTT

V gene: TRBV7-9
J gene: TRBJ2-6
clone size: -
D gene: TRBD1
CDR3 protein: CASSTTLTGEPSGANVLTF
CDR3 DNA: TGTGCCAGCAGCACCACTCTGACAGGGGAGCCCTCTGGGGCCAACGTCCTGACTTTC

V gene: TRBV19
J gene: TRBJ2-2
clone size: -
D gene: -
CDR3 protein: CASSMKSLAVNTGELFF
CDR3 DNA: TGTGCCAGTAGTATGAAGTCGCTAGCAGTAAACACCGGGGAGCTGTTTTTT

V gene: TRBV20-1
J gene: TRBJ1-2
clone size: few
D gene: -
CDR3 protein: CSAQGYTF
CDR3 DNA: TGCAGTGCCCAAGGCTACACCTTC